This T cell receptor (beta chain) appears in the sequencing data of a study of cytotoxic CD8 clonotypes in ibrutinib-treated CLL. Points from the study as a whole: Patients showed higher baseline clonality than age-matched healthy donors, and it tracked circulating CD8+ T-cell counts.

For this clone: Antigen: not known.

The V gene lost 3 bases and the J gene lost 5 bases, with 11 bases spanning the gap. Germline V CDR1 and CDR2: SGHAT, FQNNGV. The CDR3 covers 13 residues. Profiled with immunoSEQ multiplex PCR; TCRdb holds only in-frame clones, not every one. The sample records tens of thousands of clones, over 75% being singletons. The receptor was isolated from a human donor with chronic lymphocytic leukemia. The chain has TRBV11-2 and TRBJ2-7; D remains ambiguous. The sequenced sample was PBMCs, obtained after 12 months of ibrutinib treatment. The CDR3 DNA reads as TGTGCCAGCAGCTTCTCACCTGGGCACGAGCAGTACTTC. This codes for CASSFSPGHEQYF.